A selection of T cell receptor beta chains follows, all from one sample in a study of blood T cell repertoires in COVID-19. Only in-frame clones appear in the TCRdb table, and some are missing; sequencing was by immunoSEQ multiplex PCR. The table records about 80,000 clones, approximately 78% of them present only once. The sample consisted of peripheral blood. The receptors stem from a woman between 70 and 85 years old with acute or convalescent COVID-19. Each CDR3 is given with its conserved first and last residue. A D gene is named only where the DNA matches it firmly. Size values are once, few and many counts, or a class for expanded clones, and some rows have none.

v_call	j_call	clone_size	d_call	cdr3_aa	cdr3_nt
TRBV7-2	TRBJ1-1	few	.	CASSLLPRSAEAFF	TGTGCCAGCAGCTTACTCCCCCGAAGCGCTGAAGCTTTCTTT
TRBV5-4	TRBJ1-1	.	.	CASSSPKRRSSMNTEAFF	TGTGCCAGCAGCTCGCCCAAACGTAGATCCTCCATGAACACTGAAGCTTTCTTT
TRBV5-4	TRBJ2-5	.	TRBD2	CASSRAGGVQETQYF	TGTGCCAGCAGCCGGGCCGGGGGGGTCCAAGAGACCCAGTACTTC
TRBV6-2/TRBV6-3	TRBJ2-7	.	TRBD2	CASSDRTSGAGAPPYEQYF	TGTGCCAGCAGCGACCGGACTAGCGGGGCAGGGGCCCCCCCCTACGAGCAGTACTTC
TRBV25-1	TRBJ2-2	.	TRBD2	CASSVTSGVGELFF	TGTGCCAGCAGTGTAACTAGCGGAGTCGGGGAGCTGTTTTTT
TRBV9	TRBJ1-3	.	.	CASSVAMRSTGNTIYF	TGTGCCAGCAGCGTAGCAATGAGGTCTACTGGAAACACCATATATTTT
TRBV5-1	TRBJ2-2	.	.	CASSFVTVSGGELFF	TGCGCCAGCAGCTTCGTTACCGTTTCCGGCGGGGAGCTGTTTTTT
TRBV7-2	TRBJ2-3	.	TRBD2	CASSPQTSGADTQYF	TGTGCCAGCAGCCCGCAGACTAGCGGGGCAGATACGCAGTATTTT
TRBV7-9	TRBJ1-3	.	.	CASSLSAATGNTIYF	TGTGCCAGCAGCTTAAGCGCTGCTACTGGAAACACCATATATTTT
TRBV6-1	TRBJ2-1	.	.	CASSGWSSGSYNEQFF	TGTGCCAGCAGTGGATGGTCCAGCGGGTCTTACAATGAGCAGTTCTTC
TRBV3-1/TRBV3-2	TRBJ1-4	few	TRBD1	CASSPRDRGLTKLFF	TGTGCCAGCAGCCCCCGGGACAGGGGGCTCACAAAACTGTTTTTT
TRBV25-1	TRBJ2-7	.	.	CASSDWYEQYF	TGTGCCAGCAGCGACTGGTACGAGCAGTACTTC
TRBV4-1	TRBJ1-1	.	.	CASSQEIQGYRAEAFF	TGCGCCAGCAGCCAAGAAATTCAGGGTTATCGGGCTGAAGCTTTCTTT
TRBV24-1	TRBJ1-2	.	TRBD1	CATSDGTGANYGYTF	TGTGCCACCAGTGATGGGACAGGGGCTAACTATGGCTACACCTTC
TRBV30	TRBJ1-1	.	TRBD1	CAWSGRKTGTGIKNTEAFF	TGTGCCTGGAGTGGGAGAAAGACCGGGACAGGGATCAAGAACACTGAAGCTTTCTTT
TRBV29-1	TRBJ2-3	.	TRBD2	CSVEVLAGVTSTDTQYF	TGCAGCGTTGAAGTACTAGCGGGCGTGACTAGCACAGATACGCAGTATTTT
TRBV10-1	TRBJ2-2	.	TRBD2	CASSELAGVAGELFF	TGCGCCAGCAGTGAACTAGCGGGAGTTGCCGGGGAGCTGTTTTTT